A single sample gave rise to the 15 T cell receptor beta chains below, sequenced in a study of T-cell memory formation after mild COVID-19. TCRdb re-analysed the 5' RACE reads in MiXCR, keeping a single row per CDR3 protein. This table holds fewer than 150,000 distinct CDR3 sequences, around 6.3% found once. The sequencing sample was made of PBMCs or a T cell subset sorted from them (not recorded which). The receptor set was obtained from an adult woman who had mild COVID-19 (a few samples of this study predate the infection). Cell type and time point are not known.

This clonotype has more than one count but fewer than ten. The rearrangement joins TRBV29-1 to TRBJ1-1; 7 bases are shared with TRBD1. The germline V gene encodes CDR1 SQVTM and CDR2 ANQGSEA. V lost 8 bases and J lost 2; bases outside the gene matches: 5. This CDR3 has 12 residues. The CDR3 DNA reads TGCAGCTCCCACAGGGGCAACACTGAAGCTTTCTTT. This codes for CSSHRGNTEAFF.

This clonotype was observed a few times. The chain links TRBV5-1 to TRBJ1-1; 9 bases are a match to TRBD1. Germline values: CDR1 SGHRS, CDR2 YFSETQ. The CDR3 loop spans 16 amino acids. V shed 4 bases, J shed 0 bases, and the junction held 7 bases outside the gene matches. Here the CDR3 reads CASSPTGGPMNTEAFF. The CDR3 DNA sequence: TGCGCCAGCAGCCCAACAGGGGGCCCGATGAACACTGAAGCTTTCTTT.

The chain carries TRBV20-1 and TRBJ1-4, with unresolved D. Germline V gene sequence: CDR1 DFQATT, CDR2 SNEGSKA (reference sequence). The CDR3 consists of 14 residues. The V end lost 5 bases, the J end lost 7 bases, and 17 bases lay between the germline ends. As DNA, the CDR3 is TGCAGTGCTTCCTACCGGGAGAACGGTGAAAAACTGTTTTTT. Its translation: CSASYRENGEKLFF.

This clonotype turned up a few times. This chain uses TRBV29-1 with TRBJ1-1; D is undetermined. The germline V and J ends were trimmed by 7 bases and 3 bases, with 15 bases remaining between them. The germline V gene encodes CDR1 SQVTM and CDR2 ANQGSEA. The CDR3 runs 13 residues. Written as DNA, the CDR3 is TGCAGCGCCATCTGGGCAAGGGACACTGAAGCTTTCTTT. This codes for CSAIWARDTEAFF.

This clonotype occurred a few times. V usage is TRBV7-9 and J usage is TRBJ1-1, with unresolved D. The germline V gene has CDR1 SEHNR and CDR2 FQNEAQ (reference sequence). The CDR3 extends over 14 amino acids. The germline V and J ends were trimmed by 1 base and 3 bases, with 9 bases remaining between them. The CDR3 DNA reads as TGTGCCAGCAGCTTAGTTGGTAGAGACACTGAAGCTTTCTTT. Amino acid sequence: CASSLVGRDTEAFF.

This rearrangement joins TRBV6-5 to TRBJ2-7; D unresolved. Germline V CDR1 and CDR2: MNHEY, SVGAGI. The V and J ends lost 4 bases and 4 bases respectively, with 8 bases between them. The CDR3 contains 12 residues. The CDR3: CASSSALYEQYF. The CDR3 region has the DNA TGTGCCAGCAGTTCGGCCCTTTACGAGCAGTACTTC.

The table lists this clonotype with a few counts. This chain connects TRBV2 to TRBJ1-5; the D gene is possibly TRBD1 (6 bases). CDR3 length: 17 residues. V was trimmed by 5 bases and J by 2 bases, leaving 19 bases between them. The germline gives CDR1 SNHLY, CDR2 FYNNEI. CDR3 bases: TGTGCCAGCAGTAGTCCCCGGGGGGGCCTGGGCAATCAGCCCCAGCATTTT. Translation: CASSSPRGGLGNQPQHF.

This clonotype was counted between two and nine times. The rearrangement links TRBV6-6 to TRBJ2-7; TRBD1 matches 7 bases. The CDR3 extends over 12 amino acids. V lost 6 bases, J lost 7 bases, and 6 bases stayed unmatched. Germline CDR1 reads MNHNY; CDR2 reads SVGAGI (reference sequence). Written as DNA, the CDR3 is TGTGCCAGCAGCTTACAGGGGCGAGAGCAGTACTTC. Its translation: CASSLQGREQYF.

The chain carries TRBV12-5 and TRBJ2-3; TRBD1 might be the D (6 bases). This CDR3 is 16 amino acids long. V was shortened by 0 bases and J by 0 bases, with 10 bases between the two germline ends. Per germline, CDR1 LGHNT and CDR2 FRNRAP. The CDR3 DNA is TGTGCTAGTGGTTTGGTCCAGGGGCTGAGCACAGATACGCAGTATTTT. Its protein is CASGLVQGLSTDTQYF.

This clonotype occurred a few times. The V gene is TRBV7-3, the J gene TRBJ1-2, with a possible D match to TRBD1 (5 bases). The length of the CDR3 is 14 residues. Trimming removed 5 bases from V and 0 bases from J, with 10 bases in between. CDR1 and CDR2 (germline): SGHTA, FQGTGA. In DNA, the CDR3 is TGTGCCAGCAGCCGCGGGGGAGCTAACTATGGCTACACCTTC. Protein product: CASSRGGANYGYTF.

J is TRBJ2-3 and V is TRBV7-3; possible D gene TRBD2, 5 bases. Germline V gives CDR1 SGHTA, CDR2 FQGTGA. This CDR3 comprises 14 residues. Trimming took off 3 bases at V and 0 bases at J, with 7 bases between the two ends. CDR3 nucleotides: TGTGCCAGCAGCTTGCAGCGGAGCACAGATACGCAGTATTTT. This translates into CASSLQRSTDTQYF.

This clonotype was observed many times. The genes are TRBV7-8 and TRBJ1-1; perhaps TRBD1 as D (5 bases). Trimming removed 3 bases from V and 5 bases from J, with 13 bases in between. CDR1 SGHVS and CDR2 FQNEAQ come from the germline V gene. The CDR3 runs to 14 residues. Written as DNA, the CDR3 is TGTGCCAGCAGCTTTTCCGGGGGAAGGACTGAAGCTTTCTTT. As protein: CASSFSGGRTEAFF. The full variable domain, rest sourced from reference TRBV7-8 and TRBJ1-1, is GAGVSQSPRYKVAKRGQDVALRCDPISGHVSLFWYQQALGQGPEFLTYFQNEAQLDKSGLPSDRFFAERPEGSVSTLKIQRTQQEDSAVYLCASSFSGGRTEAFFGQGTRLTVV.

This clonotype occurred many times. V usage is TRBV7-9 and J usage is TRBJ1-1; D not certain. The CDR3 extends over 16 amino acids. V gave up 4 bases and J gave up 0 bases, with 15 bases separating them. The germline V gene has CDR1 SEHNR and CDR2 FQNEAQ (reference sequence). The CDR3 region is CASSSRKERVNTEAFF. The CDR3 bases are TGTGCCAGCAGCTCAAGGAAGGAGCGGGTGAACACTGAAGCTTTCTTT.

This clonotype was found many times. V usage is TRBV29-1 and J usage is TRBJ2-1; D unresolved. Germline CDR1 is SQVTM and CDR2 is ANQGSEA. V lost 3 bases and J lost 3, with 12 bases in between. The CDR3 has 14 residues. CDR3 sequence: CSVDRTQYYNEQFF. In DNA, the CDR3 is TGCAGCGTTGATAGGACCCAGTACTACAATGAGCAGTTCTTC.

The chain couples TRBV12-3 or TRBV12-4 to TRBJ1-1, with 7 bases lining up with TRBD1. The CDR3 sequence is 16 residues long. Unmatched junction bases numbered 12, after V lost 6 bases and J lost 2 bases. The CDR3 DNA sequence: TGTGCCAGCAGATTAAATGACAGGGCCGGTAACACTGAAGCTTTCTTT. Amino acid sequence: CASRLNDRAGNTEAFF.